Described below is a single T cell receptor (beta chain) sequence and its context. The V and J ends lost 2 bases and 7 bases, in that order; junction bases with no gene match: 8. The CDR3 has 16 residues. The germline gives CDR1 SGHTA, CDR2 FQGNSA. In the original workflow: Amplification with reference gene primers provided the estimates of nucleated cell counts. The assay was immunoSEQ multiplex PCR, and TCRdb's table has in-frame clones only and misses some. V, J and clone size reflect that table, while D and trimming were determined from the DNA. Of about 150,000 clones detected, about nine tenths appear once; the ten largest clones hold less than 4.5%. The data were obtained in a study of blood T cell repertoires in COVID-19. Study overall: Sites across the United States, Italy and Spain contributed samples from acute and convalescent COVID-19. Sources were T cells, B-cell-depleted T cells, or PBMCs; the material itself was cDNA or gDNA.

The TCR was taken from an older woman with active or convalescent COVID-19. The chain uses TRBV7-2 and TRBJ1-4, with 9 bases lining up with TRBD1. The source material was peripheral blood. CDR3 nucleotides: TGTGCCAGCAGCTTAACAGGGGGCAGGGAGGTTGAAAAACTGTTTTTT. Its protein product is CASSLTGGREVEKLFF.